This T cell receptor beta chain was documented in a study of T cell responses to AZD1222 COVID-19 vaccine (dated by TCRdb to about 2021). Background for the entire study: A total of approximately 240 trial participants underwent TCR sequencing, of whom about 210 had received two doses of AZD1222 and about 26 had received two doses of the MenACWY control vaccine. Trial participants were enrolled by age into subgroups of 18-55, 56-69 and 70-plus years, and approximately 150, 30 and 60 TCR-sequenced participants, respectively, were included in these subgroups. Overall study results and their limits: Reportedly, almost half of the unique spike-specific TCRs recognized epitopes lying outside the regions that are mutated in the B.1.351 and B.1.1.7 variants. Most participants were white British and females outnumbered males, and the authors suggested that clonal diversity may have been underestimated. After two AZD1222 doses, spike-specific TCR breadth and depth were significantly higher than at day 0 and than in MenACWY recipients. Only five or six AZD1222 recipients were SARS-CoV-2 seropositive at baseline, limiting conclusions about previously exposed vaccinees. The whole spike protein was spanned by vaccine-associated CD4 TCRs, and dominant responses were seen in regions 160-218 and 743-854. The 56-69-year group was small, and its depth increase did not reach significance, likely because of low power. Because no day 14 peak-response samples were available, repertoires were characterized only after the peak T cell response.

The CDR3 regions of human TCRbeta chains were analyzed by immunosequencing. From the authors' description of their analysis: TCRs in the repertoires were compared against a reference library of SARS-CoV-2-specific TCRs that had been generated with the MIRA antigen-specificity platform. Breadth meant the fraction of unique TCRs that were SARS-CoV-2-associated, whereas depth meant the fraction of total T cells that were SARS-CoV-2-associated. Using the MIRA data, every spike-specific TCR was mapped to the spike region that the TCR reacted to and assigned to either a CD4 or a CD8 class. Log10-transformed breadth and depth values were compared by one-way ANOVA with Sidak's multiple comparisons tests. TCRdb took this table from immuneACCESS and kept in-frame rearrangements with V and J called. Such tables lack part of the clones; where checked against another copy, unresolved V genes explain under half of the gap, and the rest is unexplained. V, J and clone size derive from that table, while D and trimming were established from the DNA sequence. This sample gives some 79,000 clones in total; around three quarters of them show up just once. Jointly, the top ten make up 45% to 50% of the sample.

As for this clone: What this receptor recognizes is not known. The input lacks base qualities; no much larger clone sits a single base away.

V is cut by 0 bases and J by 1 base, and the space between the germline ends is 9 bases. The CDR3 runs 15 residues from the cysteine to the phenylalanine. Of all the DNA, just the CDR3 is kept, 45 bases in frame from base 1. Based on the germline V gene, the CDR1 and CDR2 sequences are KGHSY and FQNENV. The time point label, read with the paper, signifies: about 28 days (+/-7) after the second vaccine dose. AZD1222 recipients whose second dose came at about 4 weeks and those whose second dose came at about 12 weeks were combined into one group, since spike-specific TCR depth and breadth did not differ between the two schedules. Samples from vaccinated people were obtained from the UK trials COV001 and COV002, which included a single-blind randomized controlled phase 2/3 trial of AZD1222 (ChAdOx1 nCoV-19) in healthy adults. For TCRbeta chain sequencing, PBMC samples were collected from trial participants at day 0 and at day 28 after the second dose.

The receptor was isolated from an adult who received the AZD1222 COVID-19 vaccine. The sample in question was peripheral blood, obtained 28 days after the second AZD1222 dose. This sequence uses TRBV16 and TRBJ1-1; the D gene identity is not certain. The nucleotide sequence reads TGTGCCAGCAGCCAATCGATGGTACCGAACACTGAAGCTTTCTTT. This translates into CASSQSMVPNTEAFF.